The present TCR beta chain was sequenced within a study of Ad26.COV2.S vaccination and SARS-CoV-2 variants. Across the study: Administration of Ad26.COV2.S was intramuscular, either once or twice 56 days apart.

Germline V gene lookup returns CDR1 SNHLY and CDR2 FYNNEI. CDR3 length equals 14 residues. V was clipped by 4 bases and J by 7 bases; unmatched bases: 6. Here immunoSEQ multiplex PCR was the method, and the copy in TCRdb shows in-frame clones only, minus some. The table includes a few hundred thousand clones, roughly 91% detected once. This sample's treatment: around 19 received Ad26.COV2.S at low or high dose, single or two shots; several received placebo; per-sample allocation not given. Sampling occurred on day 63 after the first vaccine or placebo injection. An adult donor aged 18-55 years was enrolled in Boston.

Sample: peripheral blood, taken in a trial of Ad26.COV2.S vaccine versus placebo. This chain uses TRBV2 with TRBJ2-2; 7 bases line up with TRBD1. This TCR came from a person aged 18-60 years who received the Ad26.COV2.S COVID-19 vaccine or a placebo. The DNA of the CDR3 is TGTGCCAGCAGTGTGGCAAGGGGGCTCGGGGAGCTGTTTTTT. It encodes CASSVARGLGELFF.